This TCR beta chain is from a study of shared clonotypes between healthy human individuals. Study-wide results and limits: Richness estimates generally favored naive over memory subsets.

DNA at about 210 ng, some 31,000 T cell genomes, went into sorted-subset replicate PCRs. Sequencing used immunoSEQ multiplex PCR; TCRdb keeps in-frame clones, though not all of them. Found here are about 2.1 million clones, roughly 93% of them singletons; the top ten hold under 2%. Cells designated naive CD8 were CD45RO-negative and were positively selected for CCR7, with terminally differentiated effector memory CD45RA+ cells excluded. Every donor was a Caucasian adult from Nashville, Tennessee. A remark on this clone: The antigen is not known. One end of the junction does not line up with germline, which may come from a read error.

CDR1 and CDR2 (germline): MNHEY, SVGAGI. The CDR3 sequence is 15 residues long. This clonotype originated in a man younger than 35 in good health. Some clones in this sample may be carry-over from other donors' samples. The sample was naive CD8+ T cells from PBMCs. This chain connects TRBV6-5 to TRBJ2-7; TRBD1 matches at 11 bases. Written as DNA, the CDR3 is TGTGCCAGCGGTTACCCGGGACAGGGGGTCGACGAGCAGTACTTC. Translating it yields CASGYPGQGVDEQYF.